A single sample is the source of the 6 T cell receptor beta chains below, sequenced in a study of blood T cell repertoires in COVID-19. Clones were read by immunoSEQ multiplex PCR, and TCRdb kept only the in-frame ones, dropping some. The data contain over 55,000 clones, approximately 80% of them singletons. Sequencing was performed on PBMCs or T cells enriched from blood (not recorded which). These receptors came from a woman in her thirties or forties with acute COVID-19.

This clone was detected only a few times. The genes are TRBV21-1 and TRBJ1-1; TRBD1 is the table's D call, not checked against the DNA. TRBV21-1 is shown as a pseudogene. The CDR3 covers 16 residues. CDR3 sequence (DNA): TGTGCCAGCAGCAAAAATTGGGGACAGGGGCCCACTGAAGCTTTCTTT. Its protein product is CASSKNWGQGPTEAFF.

This clone was detected only a few times. The chain links TRBV24-1 to TRBJ1-2; 9 bases are a match to TRBD1. J gave up 4 bases and V 4 bases, and 12 bases lay outside the gene matches. The CDR3 is 17 amino acids. Germline assignment: CDR1 KGHDR and CDR2 SFDVKD. The DNA of the CDR3 is TGTGCCACCAGTGACTCCGGGACAGGGAAGGATCGCTATGGCTACACCTTC. Translated: CATSDSGTGKDRYGYTF.

CDR3 sequence (DNA): TGTGCCAGTAGTATAGCGGGAGGGCCCCAAGAGACCCAGTACTTC. Residues: CASSIAGGPQETQYF. The J gene is TRBJ2-5, the V gene TRBV19; 8 bases line up with TRBD2. Unmatched junction bases numbered 2, after V lost 1 base and J lost 1 base. This CDR3 has 15 amino acids. Per germline, CDR1 LNHDA and CDR2 SQIVND (reference sequence).

This chain uses TRBV29-1 with TRBJ2-2; 8 bases align to TRBD1. CDR3 length: 12 amino acids. Germline CDR1 SQVTM, CDR2 ANQGSEA. The ends lost 7 bases at V and 5 bases at J; junction bases unmatched: 3. CDR3 protein: CSGRQGTGELFF. The CDR3 DNA reads TGCAGCGGGCGACAGGGGACCGGGGAGCTGTTTTTT.

The CDR3 spells CASSSSPYEQYF. DNA for the CDR3: TGTGCCAGCAGTTCGTCCCCCTACGAGCAGTACTTC. The chain combines TRBV12-3 or TRBV12-4 with TRBJ2-7; D is uncertain. This CDR3 has 12 amino acids. Trimming cost V 4 bases and J 2 bases, with 6 bases left between them.

The chain employs TRBV9 and TRBJ1-4; D remains ambiguous. The CDR3 consists of 15 residues. Germline assignment: CDR1 SGDLS and CDR2 YYNGEE. Between the trimmed V and J ends, which lost 4 bases and 0 bases, there was a span of 10 bases. The CDR3 is CASSSGAATNEKLFF. The CDR3 DNA sequence: TGTGCCAGCAGCTCCGGTGCCGCAACTAATGAAAAACTGTTTTTT. Supplemented by reference TRBV9 and TRBJ1-4, the full variable domain reads DSGVTQTPKHLITATGQRVTLRCSPRSGDLSVYWYQQSLDQGLQFLIQYYNGEERAKGNILERFSAQQFPDLHSELNLSSLELGDSALYFCASSSGAATNEKLFFGSGTQLSVL.